A selection of T cell receptor beta chains follows, all from one sample in a study of T cells after yellow fever vaccination. From the 5' RACE reads, TCRdb called clonotypes with MiXCR, one entry per CDR3 protein. This sample has 310,000 or so distinct CDR3 sequences; 3.6% occur once, and the top ten carry about a quarter. Sequences were derived from PBMCs, sampled on the day of the yellow fever booster vaccination. These receptors were taken from a man younger than 30 who received the YFV17D yellow fever vaccine. The CDR3 runs from the conserved cysteine through the conserved F or W. The order of the fields is D gene, clone size, V gene, J gene, CDR3 DNA, CDR3 protein. The D gene is left open where the match is weak. Where a row states a size, it is once, few, many or the class of an expanded clone; other rows omit it.

>NA|NA|TRBV12-3/TRBV12-4|TRBJ2-4
TGTGCCAGCAGTGGATTCGGGGGTTCCAAAAACATTCAGTACTTC
CASSGFGGSKNIQYF
>NA|few|TRBV12-3/TRBV12-4|TRBJ2-3
TGTGCCAGCAGTATGGGGTTTGATACGCAGTATTTT
CASSMGFDTQYF
>NA|many|TRBV20-1|TRBJ2-3
TGCAGTGCCAGGGACTCCTACACAGATACGCAGTATTTT
CSARDSYTDTQYF
>TRBD1|many|TRBV5-5|TRBJ1-5
TGTGCCAGCAGCGGACCAGGGGGCGCGGATCAGCCCCAGCATTTT
CASSGPGGADQPQHF
>TRBD2|NA|TRBV4-1|TRBJ2-7
TGCGCCAGCAGCCATGGGCGGCTAGCGGGGCCTCTCGAGGAGCAGTACTTC
CASSHGRLAGPLEEQYF
>NA|few|TRBV27|TRBJ2-2
TGTGCCAGCAGTTTTTCTTTTAGGACCGGGGAGCTGTTTTTT
CASSFSFRTGELFF
>TRBD2|NA|TRBV6-5|TRBJ2-3
TGTGCCAGCAGTTACCGGGGTAGCGGGGGGGCCAAAGATACGCAGTATTTT
CASSYRGSGGAKDTQYF
>NA|few|TRBV5-1|TRBJ2-3
TGCGCCAGCTGGGGAGAAGAGAACACAGATACGCAGTATTTT
CASWGEENTDTQYF
>NA|NA|TRBV5-1|TRBJ1-1
TGCGCCAGCATGGGACCGGGAACTGAAGCTTTCTTT
CASMGPGTEAFF
>NA|many|TRBV11-2|TRBJ2-6
TGTGCCAGCAGAGGGCTCGAATCTGGGGCCAACGTCCTGACTTTC
CASRGLESGANVLTF
>NA|many|TRBV15|TRBJ2-5
TGTGCCACCAGCACCGACTATAGGGAGACCCAGTACTTC
CATSTDYRETQYF
>TRBD2|few|TRBV27|TRBJ2-3
TGTGCCAGCAGTTTAGGTTGGGGGGGAATTTGGGGTGATGCTAGCACAGATACGCAGTATTTT
CASSLGWGGIWGDASTDTQYF
>TRBD1|many|TRBV2|TRBJ2-1
TGTGCCGGTATTACGGGACAGGGAACCTTCTACAATGAGCAGTTCTTC
CAGITGQGTFYNEQFF
>NA|NA|TRBV7-2|TRBJ1-3
TGTGCCAGCAGCTTAGTAGAGTTGAGCTCTGGAAACACCATATATTTT
CASSLVELSSGNTIYF
>NA|NA|TRBV3-1|TRBJ2-3
TGTGCCAGCAGCCTCGAGAGCACAGATACGCAGTATTTT
CASSLESTDTQYF
>TRBD1|NA|TRBV6-1|TRBJ1-5
TGTGCCAGCAGTGATTTTCCGGGACAGGGGGTGGGTGGCAATCAGCCCCAGCATTTT
CASSDFPGQGVGGNQPQHF
>TRBD1|few|TRBV20-1|TRBJ2-5
TGCAGTGCAAACGGACAGGGGGCGCGAGAGACCCAGTACTTC
CSANGQGARETQYF
>NA|few|TRBV28|TRBJ2-3
TGTGCCAGCAGTCTAACAGGGGGAGGGGGTACGCAGTATTTT
CASSLTGGGGTQYF
>NA|few|TRBV5-1|TRBJ1-1
TGCGCCAGCAGGACGGACAGGAACACTGAAGCTTTCTTT
CASRTDRNTEAFF
>TRBD2|NA|TRBV19|TRBJ2-3
TGTGCCAGCAGATCCGGGACTAGCGTAGATACGCAGTATTTT
CASRSGTSVDTQYF
>NA|many|TRBV11-2|TRBJ2-2
TGTGCCAGCAGCAACGAAGGGACGGCCTCGAACACCGGGGAGCTGTTTTTT
CASSNEGTASNTGELFF
>TRBD1|few|TRBV2|TRBJ1-1
TGTGCCAGCAGCCACAGGGGGCATTGGACTGAAGCTTTCTTT
CASSHRGHWTEAFF
>NA|few|TRBV2|TRBJ2-1
TGTGCCAGCGGCCTATACAATGAGCAGTTCTTC
CASGLYNEQFF
>TRBD1|few|TRBV24-1|TRBJ2-1
TGTGCCACCGACAGGGGGGACAGCTCCTACAATGAGCAGTTCTTC
CATDRGDSSYNEQFF
>NA|many|TRBV29-1|TRBJ2-1
TGCAGCGCTGGGGGCGGACAGTACTACAATGAGCAGTTCTTC
CSAGGGQYYNEQFF
>NA|few|TRBV29-1|TRBJ2-5
TGCAGCGTTGAAGTAACCCAGGGACATGCGGAGACCCAGTACTTC
CSVEVTQGHAETQYF
>NA|many|TRBV7-2|TRBJ2-5
TGTGCCAGCGGCCCCCGAGGGAGAGAGACCCAGTACTTC
CASGPRGRETQYF
>TRBD1|many|TRBV6-5|TRBJ1-6
TGTGCCAGCGATCGGACAGGGAGTAATTCACCCCTCCACTTT
CASDRTGSNSPLHF
>NA|few|TRBV5-1|TRBJ1-1
TGCGCCAGCAGCTTGCTAGGGACCGGGGACACTGAAGCTTTCTTT
CASSLLGTGDTEAFF
>TRBD1|many|TRBV28|TRBJ2-1
TGTGCCAGCAGTGACCAGGGGGCGGACAATGAGCAGTTCTTC
CASSDQGADNEQFF
>TRBD2|many|TRBV4-1|TRBJ2-5
TGCGCCAGCAGCCAAGACCCCAATCTAGCGGGGGGACAAGAGACCCAGTACTTC
CASSQDPNLAGGQETQYF
>TRBD2|few|TRBV7-6|TRBJ2-5
TGTGCCAGCAGCTTAATCACTAGCGGGGGGCCTGAGACCCAGTACTTC
CASSLITSGGPETQYF
>NA|NA|TRBV20-1|TRBJ1-6
TGCAGTGCTATATGGGAGGGGGGGCATGGATCACCCCTCCACTTT
CSAIWEGGHGSPLHF
>NA|NA|TRBV12-3/TRBV12-4|TRBJ1-5
TGTGCCAGCAGTTCAGAGTATAGCAATCAGCCCCAGCATTTT
CASSSEYSNQPQHF
>NA|many|TRBV5-1|TRBJ2-3
TGCGCCAGCAGCCCTTCCAGCGGTGGGGGAACGCAGTATTTT
CASSPSSGGGTQYF
>NA|few|TRBV14|TRBJ1-5
TGTGCCAGCAGCCAAGAGGGAGGGGAGGAAGGGGAGACCCACAATCAGCCCCAGCATTTT
CASSQEGGEEGETHNQPQHF
>NA|NA|TRBV30|TRBJ2-1
TGTGCCTGGAGACCAACTAGTGTCTCCTACAATGAGCAGTTCTTC
CAWRPTSVSYNEQFF
>TRBD1|many|TRBV28|TRBJ2-2
TGTGCCAGCAGTTTTGGGACAGGTGACACCGGGGAGCTGTTTTTT
CASSFGTGDTGELFF
>NA|few|TRBV18|TRBJ2-5
TGTGCCAGCTCATGGATCGAGACCCAGTACTTC
CASSWIETQYF
>NA|many|TRBV7-2|TRBJ2-4
TGTGCCAGCAGCTTAAGTTGGTTGCTTGACATTCAGTACTTC
CASSLSWLLDIQYF
>NA|many|TRBV20-1|TRBJ2-2
TGCAGTGCTATCCCGGGTCTTAACACCGGGGAGCTGTTTTTT
CSAIPGLNTGELFF
>NA|NA|TRBV4-2|TRBJ2-5
TGTGCCAGCAGCCAAGCATCGGGAAACCGGGAGACCCAGTACTTC
CASSQASGNRETQYF
>NA|few|TRBV11-2|TRBJ2-1
TGTGCCAGCAGCTTAAGCTGGGGAAGCGGAGGTTACAATGAGCAGTTCTTC
CASSLSWGSGGYNEQFF
>NA|NA|TRBV4-1|TRBJ1-5
TGCGCCAGCAGCCAACCTACGGACCAGCCCCAGCATTTT
CASSQPTDQPQHF
>TRBD1|few|TRBV6-5|TRBJ1-2
TGTGCCAGCAGTTACTCTGGGACAGGGGTTGGCTATGGCTACACCTTC
CASSYSGTGVGYGYTF
>TRBD1|few|TRBV19|TRBJ1-1
TGTGCCAGTAGTACGGCCGGGACAGGGTTGGGCGAAGCTTTCTTT
CASSTAGTGLGEAFF
>TRBD2|NA|TRBV9|TRBJ2-1
TGTGCCAGCAGCGGGCCGGGACTAGGGAATGAGCAGTTCTTC
CASSGPGLGNEQFF
>NA|many|TRBV20-1|TRBJ2-2
TGCAGTGCCCCGTCCGACTCGAACACCGGGGAGCTGTTTTTT
CSAPSDSNTGELFF
>NA|NA|TRBV20-1|TRBJ2-5
TGCAGTGCTAGACAAACTAACAGGAACCAAGAGACCCAGTACTTC
CSARQTNRNQETQYF
>NA|few|TRBV7-2|TRBJ1-2
TGTGCCAGCAGCTCCCCCGTCGCAGGGGCGAACTATGGCTACACCTTC
CASSSPVAGANYGYTF
>NA|NA|TRBV7-9|TRBJ1-2
TGTGCCAGCGACGGGAAAGGGCTTAACTATGGCTACACCTTC
CASDGKGLNYGYTF
>NA|NA|TRBV18|TRBJ1-6
TGTGCCAGCTCATTAAACACCGGGACCGGGGATAATTCACCCCTCCACTTT
CASSLNTGTGDNSPLHF
>NA|few|TRBV7-9|TRBJ2-3
TGTGCCAGCAGGCCGAAGGGTGGCGGGGTGAGCACAGATACGCAGTATTTT
CASRPKGGGVSTDTQYF
>NA|few|TRBV5-1|TRBJ2-3
TGCGCCAGCAGCTTGGTTACAAGGGGCACGACAGATACGCAGTATTTT
CASSLVTRGTTDTQYF
>NA|few|TRBV5-1|TRBJ2-1
TGCGCCAGCAGGGGATACAGCTCCTACAATGAGCAGTTCTTC
CASRGYSSYNEQFF
>NA|many|TRBV7-6|TRBJ1-1
TGTGCCAGCAGCACCGACCCCACAGGTGGGAACACTGAAGCTTTCTTT
CASSTDPTGGNTEAFF
>NA|NA|TRBV28|TRBJ2-7
TGTGCCAGCAGGCCGGGATTTCCCTACGAGCAGTACTTC
CASRPGFPYEQYF
>TRBD2|many|TRBV5-4|TRBJ2-2
TGTGCCAGCAGCTTCGGGGGGGCGGACACCGGGGAGCTGTTTTTT
CASSFGGADTGELFF
>NA|NA|TRBV7-9|TRBJ1-5
TGTGCCAGCAGCTCAGGGACCGCCGAGTTTGGAGGAGATCAGCCCCAGCATTTT
CASSSGTAEFGGDQPQHF